A single TCR beta chain is shown here with its context. The antigen is unknown. This sample was included in a study of OX40 agonist ivuxolimab in advanced cancers. About the research overall: Previous treatment with anti-PD-1, anti-PD-L1 or anti-CTLA-4 therapy was allowed; 40% had received some. Study results and caveats: Within 6 weeks, CD4+ and CD8+ blood T cells expanded clonally at 0.1 to 3.0 mg/kg. Averaged across samples, CD8+ T cells carried more expanded clones than CD4+ did.

Unmatched junction bases numbered 6, after V lost 4 bases and J lost 2 bases. The CDR3 covers 15 residues. The V gene's germline CDR1 is SGHRS and CDR2 YFSETQ. The protocol was immunoSEQ multiplex PCR, while the TCRdb copy is restricted to in-frame clones and leaves out a portion. The sample comprises 60,000 to 70,000 clones, roughly 85% of which are singletons, and roughly 1.1% rests with the top ten. J is TRBJ2-5 and V is TRBV5-1; 9 bases agree with TRBD2. The sample was CD4+ or CD8+ T cells sorted from blood, taken in a trial of the OX40 agonist ivuxolimab. This receptor was taken from an adult with an advanced solid tumor such as melanoma, head and neck, liver or kidney cancer. This CDR3 is CASSIGLASQETQYF. In DNA, the CDR3 is TGCGCCAGCAGCATAGGACTAGCGAGTCAAGAGACCCAGTACTTC.